These T cell receptor beta chains were read from a single sample in a study of T cell repertoires in cytomegalovirus infection. TCRdb fed the reads into MiXCR, producing one record per CDR3 protein. The sample holds 900,000 to 950,000 distinct CDR3 sequences, around 32% seen once. No antigen has been assigned to these receptors. The sample was cultured CD8+ T cells from PBMCs, taken from culture after CMV antigen stimulation. These receptors all stem from a human donor in good health (CMV status not recorded). Some clones in this sample may be carry-over from other donors' samples. CDR3s include the opening cysteine and the closing phenylalanine or tryptophan. D genes are given only for firm matches. Expanded clones are given a class, and other clones once, few, many or no size at all.

d_gene: .; v_gene: TRBV29-1; abundance: .; j_gene: TRBJ1-2; CDR3aa: CSSRTAGYGYTF; CDR3nt: TGCAGCTCTCGGACGGCGGGCTATGGCTACACCTTC
d_gene: .; v_gene: TRBV19; abundance: .; j_gene: TRBJ2-2; CDR3aa: CASASGELFF; CDR3nt: TGTGCCAGCGCAAGCGGGGAGCTGTTTTTT
d_gene: TRBD1; v_gene: TRBV7-6; abundance: .; j_gene: TRBJ1-4; CDR3aa: CASSLTTGSPEKLFF; CDR3nt: TGTGCCAGCAGCCTAACGACAGGGTCCCCCGAAAAACTGTTTTTT
d_gene: TRBD1; v_gene: TRBV10-3; abundance: once; j_gene: TRBJ2-7; CDR3aa: CAMGTGREQYF; CDR3nt: TGTGCCATGGGGACAGGGCGCGAGCAGTACTTC
d_gene: .; v_gene: TRBV7-6; abundance: many; j_gene: TRBJ2-1; CDR3aa: CASSLAPESSYNEQFF; CDR3nt: TGTGCCAGCAGCTTAGCTCCGGAGAGCTCCTACAATGAGCAGTTCTTC
d_gene: .; v_gene: TRBV6-2/TRBV6-3; abundance: .; j_gene: TRBJ2-5; CDR3aa: CASSRRGNQETQYF; CDR3nt: TGTGCCAGCAGCCGTCGGGGAAACCAAGAGACCCAGTACTTC
d_gene: .; v_gene: TRBV10-2; abundance: few; j_gene: TRBJ2-6; CDR3aa: CASSDPPGANVLTF; CDR3nt: TGCGCCAGCAGTGACCCCCCTGGGGCCAACGTCCTGACTTTC
d_gene: .; v_gene: TRBV7-2; abundance: .; j_gene: TRBJ1-2; CDR3aa: CASSDYGLYGYTF; CDR3nt: TGTGCCAGCAGCGACTACGGTCTCTATGGCTACACCTTC
d_gene: .; v_gene: TRBV6-5; abundance: few; j_gene: TRBJ2-3; CDR3aa: CASSSTPVPGPSTDTQYF; CDR3nt: TGTGCCAGCAGTTCTACGCCCGTACCGGGACCAAGCACAGATACGCAGTATTTT
d_gene: .; v_gene: TRBV7-8; abundance: many; j_gene: TRBJ2-2; CDR3aa: CASSLGPLDWNTGELFF; CDR3nt: TGTGCCAGCAGCTTAGGTCCCCTAGATTGGAACACCGGGGAGCTGTTTTTT
d_gene: .; v_gene: TRBV9; abundance: .; j_gene: TRBJ1-6; CDR3aa: CASSTGSYNSPLHF; CDR3nt: TGTGCCAGCAGCACAGGGAGTTATAATTCACCCCTCCACTTT
d_gene: TRBD2; v_gene: TRBV5-5; abundance: .; j_gene: TRBJ2-2; CDR3aa: CASRTSGSQLQNTGELFF; CDR3nt: TGTGCCAGCAGGACTAGCGGGTCCCAGCTTCAGAACACCGGGGAGCTGTTTTTT
d_gene: .; v_gene: TRBV6-2/TRBV6-3; abundance: few; j_gene: TRBJ2-1; CDR3aa: CASSPPGVGEFF; CDR3nt: TGTGCCAGCAGCCCCCCGGGGGTTGGAGAGTTCTTC
d_gene: .; v_gene: TRBV25-1; abundance: .; j_gene: TRBJ1-4; CDR3aa: CASRKDSPATNEKLFF; CDR3nt: TGTGCCAGCAGGAAGGACAGCCCTGCAACTAATGAAAAACTGTTTTTT
d_gene: TRBD1; v_gene: TRBV15; abundance: .; j_gene: TRBJ2-3; CDR3aa: CATSTDRGDTQYF; CDR3nt: TGTGCCACCAGCACCGACAGGGGAGATACGCAGTATTTT
d_gene: TRBD1; v_gene: TRBV11-1; abundance: few; j_gene: TRBJ2-3; CDR3aa: CASRPTGTFRTDTQYF; CDR3nt: TGTGCCAGCAGACCGACAGGGACGTTTCGCACAGATACGCAGTATTTT
d_gene: .; v_gene: TRBV10-3; abundance: few; j_gene: TRBJ2-3; CDR3aa: CAISESYQAGGTDTQYF; CDR3nt: TGTGCCATCAGTGAGTCATATCAGGCAGGGGGCACAGATACGCAGTATTTT
d_gene: .; v_gene: TRBV27; abundance: .; j_gene: TRBJ1-4; CDR3aa: CASSLSRRSNEKLFF; CDR3nt: TGTGCCAGCAGTTTATCGAGGAGGTCTAATGAAAAACTGTTTTTT
d_gene: TRBD1; v_gene: TRBV5-4; abundance: .; j_gene: TRBJ1-1; CDR3aa: CASSLVGTAEAFF; CDR3nt: TGTGCCAGCAGCTTGGTCGGGACAGCTGAAGCTTTCTTT
d_gene: .; v_gene: TRBV7-9; abundance: few; j_gene: TRBJ1-4; CDR3aa: CASSGAQGGEKLFF; CDR3nt: TGTGCCAGCAGCGGAGCGCAGGGAGGCGAAAAACTGTTTTTT
d_gene: TRBD2; v_gene: TRBV7-9; abundance: many; j_gene: TRBJ2-7; CDR3aa: CASSPAGVGYEQYF; CDR3nt: TGTGCCAGCAGCCCCGCGGGGGTCGGCTACGAGCAGTACTTC
d_gene: .; v_gene: TRBV24-1; abundance: .; j_gene: TRBJ2-2; CDR3aa: CATSEDQAHTGELFF; CDR3nt: TGTGCCACCAGTGAAGATCAGGCGCACACCGGGGAGCTGTTTTTT
d_gene: .; v_gene: TRBV5-1; abundance: many; j_gene: TRBJ1-5; CDR3aa: CASSPGGSEGGNQPQHF; CDR3nt: TGCGCCAGCAGCCCCGGAGGATCGGAGGGGGGCAATCAGCCCCAGCATTTT
d_gene: .; v_gene: TRBV7-3; abundance: many; j_gene: TRBJ2-1; CDR3aa: CASSYDSNEQFF; CDR3nt: TGTGCCAGCAGCTATGACTCTAATGAGCAGTTCTTC
d_gene: TRBD2; v_gene: TRBV27; abundance: .; j_gene: TRBJ2-3; CDR3aa: CASKTSGGALLDTQYF; CDR3nt: TGTGCCAGCAAGACTAGCGGGGGGGCCCTTTTGGATACGCAGTATTTT